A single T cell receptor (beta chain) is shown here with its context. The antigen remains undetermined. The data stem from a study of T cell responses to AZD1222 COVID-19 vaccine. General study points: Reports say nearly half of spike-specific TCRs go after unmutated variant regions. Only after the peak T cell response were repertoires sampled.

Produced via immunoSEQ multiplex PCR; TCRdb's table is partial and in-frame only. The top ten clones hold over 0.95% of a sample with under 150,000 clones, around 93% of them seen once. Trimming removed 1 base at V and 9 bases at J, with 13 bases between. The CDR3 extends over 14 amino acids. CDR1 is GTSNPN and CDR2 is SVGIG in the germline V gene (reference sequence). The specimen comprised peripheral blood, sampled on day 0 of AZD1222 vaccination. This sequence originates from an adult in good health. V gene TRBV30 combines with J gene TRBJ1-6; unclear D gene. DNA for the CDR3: TGTGCCTGGAGTGCTACTGCAGAAACTTCACCCCTCCACTTT. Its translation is CAWSATAETSPLHF.